The entry below describes one T cell receptor (beta chain). What it binds is not known. The data originate from a study of T cell responses to AZD1222 COVID-19 vaccine. Turning to the study itself: Researchers grouped second doses given at about 4 or about 12 weeks into one pool.

TCRdb's table, derived via immunoSEQ multiplex PCR, lists solely in-frame clones and lacks some. The data show about 120,000 clones, 88% seen once. V lost 2 bases and J 6 bases, leaving 13 bases between the germline ends. This CDR3 has 15 amino acids. Germline CDR1 is SGHVS and CDR2 is FQNEAQ. Findings and caveats of the study: Distributed over spike, vaccine-associated CD4 TCRs predominated at 160-218 and 743-854. Samples come after the peak T cell response, not at day 14.

The genes are TRBV7-8 and TRBJ1-4, with D tentatively TRBD1 (5 bases). The sample here was peripheral blood, taken on day 0 of AZD1222 vaccination. The TCR originated in an adult in good health. As DNA, the CDR3 is TGTGCCAGCAGCTTACTTTGGCAGGGTGATGAAAAACTGTTTTTT. Encoded protein: CASSLLWQGDEKLFF.